Following are 8 T cell receptor beta chains from one sample sequenced in a study of shared clonotypes between healthy human individuals. The assay was immunoSEQ multiplex PCR, and TCRdb's table has in-frame clones only and misses some. The sample holds about 590,000 clones, roughly 95% seen once. Naive CD8 cells comprised CD45RO-negative, CCR7-positively selected cells, excluding terminally differentiated effector memory CD45RA+ cells. The sequenced sample consisted of naive CD8+ T cells sorted from blood. These receptors came from a woman aged 30 to 39 in good health.

This chain joins TRBV30 and TRBJ1-3, with D uncertain. V was shortened by 1 base and J by 0 bases, with 4 bases between the two germline ends. CDR1 GTSNPN and CDR2 SVGIG come from the germline V gene (reference sequence). CDR3 length: 13 amino acids. DNA for the CDR3: TGTGCCTGGAGTGGCGGCTCTGGAAACACCATATATTTT. This encodes CAWSGGSGNTIYF.

The CDR3 DNA follows: TGTGCCAGTAGTATCCCCGACTCCTACGAGCAGTACTTC. It is translated as CASSIPDSYEQYF. The chain recombines TRBV19 with TRBJ2-7; no reliable D call. Germline values: CDR1 LNHDA, CDR2 SQIVND (reference sequence). Trimming took 3 bases from V and 0 from J, leaving 6 bases between them. The CDR3 runs to 13 residues. The complete variable domain, with remaining parts taken from reference TRBV19 and TRBJ2-7, reads DGGITQSPKYLFRKEGQNVTLSCEQNLNHDAMYWYRQDPGQGLRLIYYSQIVNDFQKGDIAEGYSVSREKKESFPLTVTSAQKNPTAFYLCASSIPDSYEQYFGPGTRLTVT.

CDR3: CASSQDQRNIYEQYF. CDR3 bases: TGCGCCAGCAGCCAAGATCAACGTAACATCTACGAGCAGTACTTC. V and J are TRBV4-1 and TRBJ2-7, with unresolved D. From germline, CDR1 is MGHRA and CDR2 YSYEKL. V was clipped by 0 bases and J by 3 bases, with 12 bases between them. The CDR3 length is 15 residues.

The chain uses TRBV27 and TRBJ2-7; 8 bases are a match to TRBD2. The ends lost 8 bases at V and 4 bases at J; junction bases unmatched: 7. This CDR3 contains 13 residues. The germline V gene has CDR1 MNHEY and CDR2 SMNVEV (reference sequence). The CDR3 here is CASRQLADYEQYF. CDR3 nucleotide sequence: TGTGCCAGCCGGCAACTAGCGGATTACGAGCAGTACTTC.

V is TRBV15 and J is TRBJ2-1; D not certain. Deletions cut 1 base from V and 5 bases from J, with 9 bases between. This CDR3 has 14 amino acids. Per the germline V gene, CDR1 is LNHNV and CDR2 is YYDKDF (reference sequence). The CDR3 sequence: CATSRGRGDNEQFF. DNA of the CDR3: TGTGCCACCAGCAGAGGTCGTGGTGACAATGAGCAGTTCTTC.

Concerning this clone itself: Distinct nucleotide sequences in the sample also encode this CDR3. The chain joins TRBV27 to TRBJ2-7; TRBD2 might be the D (6 bases). Trimming removed 5 bases at V and 4 bases at J, with 12 bases between. CDR1 and CDR2 from the germline V gene are MNHEY and SMNVEV (reference sequence). The CDR3 is made up of 13 amino acids. Here the CDR3 DNA reads TGTGCCAGCAGTCTAGGGACTGGGTACGAGCAGTACTTC. Its protein product is CASSLGTGYEQYF.

Regarding this clone: The same CDR3 is also encoded by other DNA sequences in this sample. The chain has TRBV27 and TRBJ2-7; no clear D. Per the germline V gene, CDR1 is MNHEY and CDR2 is SMNVEV (reference sequence). V lost 3 bases and J 4 bases, leaving 4 bases between the germline ends. The CDR3 has 11 residues. This chain's CDR3 is CASSLGYEQYF. DNA of the CDR3: TGTGCCAGCAGTTTGGGTTACGAGCAGTACTTC.

V gene TRBV5-1 combines with J gene TRBJ2-1, with 9 nucleotides matching TRBD1. The ends lost 4 bases at V and 2 bases at J; junction bases unmatched: 7. The CDR3 consists of 16 residues. CDR1 is SGHRS, CDR2 YFSETQ, per germline. The CDR3 DNA reads as TGCGCCAGCAGCCACCACCGGACAGGGGCCTACAATGAGCAGTTCTTC. Translating it yields CASSHHRTGAYNEQFF.